This record concerns one TCR beta chain sequence. Its antigen is still unknown. This record belongs to a study of STAT5B mutations in CD4+ large granular lymphocyte leukemia. Study-wide points: No patients shared main leukemic clonotypes, though approximately 26% appeared at low frequency elsewhere.

This table comes from immunoSEQ multiplex PCR, and its TCRdb copy is limited to in-frame clones, with some not included. Of 30,000 to 35,000 clones in the sample, about 80% were seen once. The CDR3 covers 18 residues. V was cut by 2 bases and J by 5 bases, with 24 bases left in between. Germline CDR1 and CDR2: SGHAT and FQDESV (reference sequence). The rearrangement links TRBV11-1 to TRBJ2-5; D possibly uses TRBD1 or TRBD2 (6 bases each). Specimen: CD4+ T cells from blood buffy coats. This sequence was found in a human donor in good health. The CDR3 sequence: CASSLSAPMGKGGETQYF. For the CDR3, the DNA is TGTGCCAGCAGCTTAAGCGCCCCTATGGGTAAAGGGGGGGAGACCCAGTACTTC.